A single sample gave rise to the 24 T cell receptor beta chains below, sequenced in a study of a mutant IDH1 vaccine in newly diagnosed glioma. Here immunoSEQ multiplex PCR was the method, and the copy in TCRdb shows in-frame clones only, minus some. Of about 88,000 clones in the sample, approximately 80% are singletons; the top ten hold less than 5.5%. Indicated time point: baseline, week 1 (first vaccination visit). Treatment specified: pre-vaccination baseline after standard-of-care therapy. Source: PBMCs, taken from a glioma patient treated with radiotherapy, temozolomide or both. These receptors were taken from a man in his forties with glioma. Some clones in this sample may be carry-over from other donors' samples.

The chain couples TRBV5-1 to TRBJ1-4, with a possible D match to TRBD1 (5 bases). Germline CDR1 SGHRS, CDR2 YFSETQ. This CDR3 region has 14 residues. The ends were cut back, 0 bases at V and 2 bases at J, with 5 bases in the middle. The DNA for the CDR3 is TGCGCCAGCAGCTTGGGGGGGACTAATGAAAAACTGTTTTTT. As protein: CASSLGGTNEKLFF.

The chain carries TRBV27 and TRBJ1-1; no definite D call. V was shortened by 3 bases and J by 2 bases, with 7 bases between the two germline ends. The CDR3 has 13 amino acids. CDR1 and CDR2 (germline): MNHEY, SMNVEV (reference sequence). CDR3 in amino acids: CASSLTANTEAFF. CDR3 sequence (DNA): TGTGCCAGCAGTTTGACGGCCAACACTGAAGCTTTCTTT.

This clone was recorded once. CDR3 DNA: TGTGCCTGGAGTGCCGGACAGGGTTCCACAGATACGCAGTATTTT. This gives the protein CAWSAGQGSTDTQYF. This chain joins TRBV30 and TRBJ2-3; the match to TRBD1 covers 8 bases. V trimming: 1 base; J trimming: 2 bases; junction bases outside the gene matches: 5. CDR3 length: 15 residues. Germline V CDR1 and CDR2: GTSNPN, SVGIG (reference sequence).

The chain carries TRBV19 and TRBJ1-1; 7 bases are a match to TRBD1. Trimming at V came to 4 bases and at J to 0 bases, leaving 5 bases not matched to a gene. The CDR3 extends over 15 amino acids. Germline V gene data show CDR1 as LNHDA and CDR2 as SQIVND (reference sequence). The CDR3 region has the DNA TGTGCCAGTAGTACCGGACAGGATGTGAACACTGAAGCTTTCTTT. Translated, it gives CASSTGQDVNTEAFF.

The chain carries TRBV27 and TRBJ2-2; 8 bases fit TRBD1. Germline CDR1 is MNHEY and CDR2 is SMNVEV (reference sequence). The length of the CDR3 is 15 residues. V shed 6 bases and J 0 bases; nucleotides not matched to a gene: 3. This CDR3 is CASSRDRTNTGELFF. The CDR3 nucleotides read TGTGCCAGCAGCCGGGACAGGACGAACACCGGGGAGCTGTTTTTT.

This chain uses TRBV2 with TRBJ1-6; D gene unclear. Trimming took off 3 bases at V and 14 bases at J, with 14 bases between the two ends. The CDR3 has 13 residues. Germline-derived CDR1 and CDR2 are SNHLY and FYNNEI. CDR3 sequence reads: CASSDPTSPTLHF. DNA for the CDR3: TGTGCCAGCAGTGACCCGACCAGTCCGACCCTCCACTTT.

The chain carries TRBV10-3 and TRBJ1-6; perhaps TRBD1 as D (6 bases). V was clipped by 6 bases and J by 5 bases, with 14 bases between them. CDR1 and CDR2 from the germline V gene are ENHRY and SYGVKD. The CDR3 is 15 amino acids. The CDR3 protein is CAIREGGSDNSPLHF. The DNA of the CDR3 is TGTGCCATCAGGGAGGGGGGGTCGGATAATTCACCCCTCCACTTT.

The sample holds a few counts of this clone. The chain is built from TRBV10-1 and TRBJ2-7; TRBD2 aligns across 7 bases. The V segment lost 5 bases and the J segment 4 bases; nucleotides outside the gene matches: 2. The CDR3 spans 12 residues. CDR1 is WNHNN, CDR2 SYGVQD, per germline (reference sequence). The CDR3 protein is CASSSGDYEQYF. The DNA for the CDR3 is TGCGCCAGCAGTAGCGGGGATTACGAGCAGTACTTC.

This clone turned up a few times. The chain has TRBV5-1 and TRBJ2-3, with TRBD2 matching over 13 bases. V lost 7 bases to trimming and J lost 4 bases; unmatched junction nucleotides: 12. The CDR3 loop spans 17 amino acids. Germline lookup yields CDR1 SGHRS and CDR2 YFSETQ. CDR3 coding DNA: TGCGCCAGCTCACGGACTAGCGGGGGCCTCACTGCAGATACGCAGTATTTT. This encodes CASSRTSGGLTADTQYF.

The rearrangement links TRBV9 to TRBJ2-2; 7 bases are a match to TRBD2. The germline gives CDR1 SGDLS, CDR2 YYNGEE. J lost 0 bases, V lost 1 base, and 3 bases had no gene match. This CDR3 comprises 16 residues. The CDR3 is CASSVTLATNTGELFF. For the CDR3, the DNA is TGTGCCAGCAGCGTAACACTAGCGACGAACACCGGGGAGCTGTTTTTT.

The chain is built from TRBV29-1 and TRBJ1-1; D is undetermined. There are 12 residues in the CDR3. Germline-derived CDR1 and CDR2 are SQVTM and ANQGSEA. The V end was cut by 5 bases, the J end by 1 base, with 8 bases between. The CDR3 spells CSVHHGNTEAFF. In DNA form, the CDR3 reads TGCAGCGTTCATCATGGGAACACTGAAGCTTTCTTT.

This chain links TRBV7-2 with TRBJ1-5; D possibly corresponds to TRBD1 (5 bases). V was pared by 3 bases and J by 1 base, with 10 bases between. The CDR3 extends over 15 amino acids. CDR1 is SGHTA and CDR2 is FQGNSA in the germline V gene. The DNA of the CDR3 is TGTGCCAGCAGCTTCGGGACGGTGAGCAATCAGCCCCAGCATTTT. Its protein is CASSFGTVSNQPQHF.

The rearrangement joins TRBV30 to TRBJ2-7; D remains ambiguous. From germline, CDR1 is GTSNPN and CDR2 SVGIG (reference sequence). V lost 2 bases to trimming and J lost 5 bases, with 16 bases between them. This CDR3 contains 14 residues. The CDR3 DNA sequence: TGTGCCTGGAGTTCGCTCCGGGTCCCCCACGAGCAGTACTTC. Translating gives CAWSSLRVPHEQYF. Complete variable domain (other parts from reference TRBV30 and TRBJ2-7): SQTIHQWPATLVQPVGSPLSLECTVEGTSNPNLYWYRQAAGRGLQLLFYSVGIGQISSEVPQNLSASRPQDRQFILSSKKLLLSDSGFYLCAWSSLRVPHEQYFGPGTRLTVT.

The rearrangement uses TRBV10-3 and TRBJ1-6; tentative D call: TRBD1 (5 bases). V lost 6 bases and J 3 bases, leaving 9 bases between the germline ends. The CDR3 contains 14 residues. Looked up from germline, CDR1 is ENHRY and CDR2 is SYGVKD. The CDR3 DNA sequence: TGTGCCATCAGCCAGGGAGACTATAATTCACCCCTCCACTTT. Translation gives CAISQGDYNSPLHF.

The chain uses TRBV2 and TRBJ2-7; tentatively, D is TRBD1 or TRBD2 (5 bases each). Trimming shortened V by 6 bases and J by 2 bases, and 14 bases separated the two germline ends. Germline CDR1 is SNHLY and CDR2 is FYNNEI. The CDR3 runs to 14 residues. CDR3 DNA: TGTGCCAGCAGCCCCCGGGGACCCACCTACGAGCAGTACTTC. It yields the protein CASSPRGPTYEQYF.

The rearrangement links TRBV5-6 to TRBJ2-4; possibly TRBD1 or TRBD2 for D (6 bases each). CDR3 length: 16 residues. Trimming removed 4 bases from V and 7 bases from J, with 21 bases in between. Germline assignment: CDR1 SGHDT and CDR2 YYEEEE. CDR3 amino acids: CASSVWGEGGSNIQYF. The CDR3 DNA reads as TGTGCCAGCAGCGTATGGGGGGAAGGGGGGAGTAACATTCAGTACTTC.

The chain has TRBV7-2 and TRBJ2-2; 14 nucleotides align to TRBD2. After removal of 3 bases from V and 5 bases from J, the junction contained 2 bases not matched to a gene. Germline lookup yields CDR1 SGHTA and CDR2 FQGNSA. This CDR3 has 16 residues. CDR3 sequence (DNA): TGTGCCAGCAGCTTGGGACTAGCGGGGGTAACCGGGGAGCTGTTTTTT. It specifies CASSLGLAGVTGELFF.

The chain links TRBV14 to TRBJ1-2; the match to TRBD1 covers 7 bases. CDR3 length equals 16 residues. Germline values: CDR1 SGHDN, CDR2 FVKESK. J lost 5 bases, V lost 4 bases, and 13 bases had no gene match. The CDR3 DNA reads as TGTGCCAGCAGCCCGACAGGGTCTTTTCCCTCATATGGCTACACCTTC. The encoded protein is CASSPTGSFPSYGYTF.

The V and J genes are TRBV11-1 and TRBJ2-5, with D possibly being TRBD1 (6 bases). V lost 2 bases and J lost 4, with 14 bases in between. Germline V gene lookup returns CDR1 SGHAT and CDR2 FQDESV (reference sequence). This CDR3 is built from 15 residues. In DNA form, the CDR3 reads TGTGCCAGCAGCTTAAGAGCAGGGGTAGGAGAGACCCAGTACTTC. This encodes CASSLRAGVGETQYF. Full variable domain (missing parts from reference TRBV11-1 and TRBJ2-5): EAEVAQSPRYKITEKSQAVAFWCDPISGHATLYWYRQILGQGPELLVQFQDESVVDDSQLPKDRFSAERLKGVDSTLKIQPAELGDSAMYLCASSLRAGVGETQYFGPGTRLLVL.

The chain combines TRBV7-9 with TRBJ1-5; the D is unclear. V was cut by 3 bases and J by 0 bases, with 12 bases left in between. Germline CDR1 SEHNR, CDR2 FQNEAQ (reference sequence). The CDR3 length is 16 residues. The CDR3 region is CASSFSGTLSNQPQHF. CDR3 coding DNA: TGTGCCAGCAGCTTTTCAGGTACACTTAGCAATCAGCCCCAGCATTTT.

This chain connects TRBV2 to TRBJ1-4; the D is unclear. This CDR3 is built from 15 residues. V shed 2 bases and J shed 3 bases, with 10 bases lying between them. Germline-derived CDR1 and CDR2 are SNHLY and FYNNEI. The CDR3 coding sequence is TGTGCCAGCAGTGAAACGGGGTATTCTAATGAAAAACTGTTTTTT. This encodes CASSETGYSNEKLFF.

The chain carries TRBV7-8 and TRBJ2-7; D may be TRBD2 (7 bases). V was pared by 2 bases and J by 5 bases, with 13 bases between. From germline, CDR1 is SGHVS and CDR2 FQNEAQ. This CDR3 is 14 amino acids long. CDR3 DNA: TGTGCCAGCAGCTTACGGGGGGCTCGCAACGAGCAGTACTTC. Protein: CASSLRGARNEQYF.

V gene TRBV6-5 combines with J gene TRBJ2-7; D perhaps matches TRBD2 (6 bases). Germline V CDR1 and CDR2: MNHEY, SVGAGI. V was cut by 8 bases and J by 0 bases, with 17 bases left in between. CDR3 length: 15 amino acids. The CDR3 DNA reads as TGTGCCAGCTCCTCGGGAGTGGCTGGCTCCTACGAGCAGTACTTC. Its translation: CASSSGVAGSYEQYF.

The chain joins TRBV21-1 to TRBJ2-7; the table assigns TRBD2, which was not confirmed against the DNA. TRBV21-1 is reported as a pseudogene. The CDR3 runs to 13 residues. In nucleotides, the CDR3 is TGTGCCAGCAGCATCAGAGCGGGGGACGAGCAGTACTTC. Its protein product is CASSIRAGDEQYF.